This T cell receptor beta chain was recovered during a study of blood T cell repertoires in COVID-19. Clones were sequenced by immunoSEQ multiplex PCR, and TCRdb holds only the in-frame ones, with some missing. The sample has a few hundred thousand clones, roughly 90% seen once; the top ten hold under 2.5%. This CDR3 has 12 amino acids. The germline gives CDR1 ENHRY, CDR2 SYGVKD. V shed 10 bases and J 3 bases; nucleotides not matched to a gene: 4. The specimen was peripheral blood. This clonotype was obtained from a man in his forties or fifties with acute or convalescent COVID-19. V usage is TRBV10-3 and J usage is TRBJ2-7, with 9 bases aligning to TRBD1. In DNA, the CDR3 is TGTGCCACCCGGGACAGGGACTACGAGCAGTACTTC. Residues: CATRDRDYEQYF.